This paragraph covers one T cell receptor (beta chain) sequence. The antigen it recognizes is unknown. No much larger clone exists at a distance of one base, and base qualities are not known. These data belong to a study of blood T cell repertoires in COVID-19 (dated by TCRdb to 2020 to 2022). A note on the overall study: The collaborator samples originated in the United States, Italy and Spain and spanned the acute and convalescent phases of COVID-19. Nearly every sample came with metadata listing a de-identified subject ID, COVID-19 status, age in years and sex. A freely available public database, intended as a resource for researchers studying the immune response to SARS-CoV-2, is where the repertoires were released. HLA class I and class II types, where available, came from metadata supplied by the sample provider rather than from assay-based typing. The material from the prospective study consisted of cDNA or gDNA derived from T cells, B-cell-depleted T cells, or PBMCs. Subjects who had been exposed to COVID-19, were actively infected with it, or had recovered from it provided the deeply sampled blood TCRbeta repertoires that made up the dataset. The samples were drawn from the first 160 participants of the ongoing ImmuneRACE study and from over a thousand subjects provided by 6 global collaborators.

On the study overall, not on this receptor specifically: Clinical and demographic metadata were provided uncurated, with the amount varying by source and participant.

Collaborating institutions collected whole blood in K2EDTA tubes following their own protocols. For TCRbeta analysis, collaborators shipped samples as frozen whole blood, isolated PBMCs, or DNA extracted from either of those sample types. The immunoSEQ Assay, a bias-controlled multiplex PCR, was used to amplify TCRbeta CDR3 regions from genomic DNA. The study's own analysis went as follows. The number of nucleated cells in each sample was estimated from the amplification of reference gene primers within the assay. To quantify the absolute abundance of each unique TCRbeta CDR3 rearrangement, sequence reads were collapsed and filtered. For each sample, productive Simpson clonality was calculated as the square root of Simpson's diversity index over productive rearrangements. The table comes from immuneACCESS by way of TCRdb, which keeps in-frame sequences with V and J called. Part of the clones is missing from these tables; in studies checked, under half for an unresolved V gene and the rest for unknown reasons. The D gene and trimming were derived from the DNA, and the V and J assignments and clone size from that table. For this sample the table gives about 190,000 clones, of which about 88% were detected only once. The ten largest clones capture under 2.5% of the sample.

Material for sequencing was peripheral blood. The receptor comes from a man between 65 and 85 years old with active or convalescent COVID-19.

The CDR3 region: CASSRTSGGEETQYF. The DNA sequence is TGTGCCAGCAGCAGAACTAGCGGGGGAGAAGAGACCCAGTACTTC. The chain links TRBV3-1 (or the pseudogene TRBV3-2) with TRBJ2-5; 11 bases in between match TRBD2. At the junction V is shortened by 5 bases and J by 3 bases; bases outside the gene matches: 5. From the germline V gene (reference sequence), CDR1 is LGHDT and CDR2 is YNNKEL. The CDR3 starts with the cysteine, ends with the phenylalanine, and has 15 residues. The sequence is cut down to CDR3 DNA, 45 bases in frame from base 1.